A single sample is the source of the 23 T cell receptor beta chains below, sequenced in a study of blood T cell repertoires in COVID-19 (TCRdb year 2020). Library generation was performed with the immunoSEQ multiplex PCR assay. TCRdb holds this immuneACCESS table with in-frame rearrangements only. Some clones are missing; in checked studies, unresolved V genes explain under half, and the rest has no known cause. The sample table lists about 160,000 clones, under 85% of them with a count of one. Roughly 1.3% of the sample belongs to the ten largest clones. The sequencing input was peripheral blood. Source of these receptors: a man aged 60 to 75 who had recovered from COVID-19.

The rearrangement joins TRBV7-2 to TRBJ2-7; 10 bases map to TRBD2. Germline V gene sequence: CDR1 SGHTA, CDR2 FQGNSA. V was clipped by 6 bases and J by 7 bases; unmatched bases: 9. This CDR3 region has 14 residues. CDR3 in amino acids: CASRLLAGAGEQYF. In DNA, the CDR3 is TGTGCCAGCAGACTTCTAGCGGGGGCGGGGGAGCAGTACTTC.

The chain combines TRBV19 with TRBJ2-3, with 7 bases matching TRBD2. This CDR3 has 15 amino acids. CDR1 and CDR2 (germline): LNHDA, SQIVND (reference sequence). The V and J ends lost 7 bases and 3 bases, in that order; junction bases with no gene match: 10. The CDR3 reads CASKRPSGETDTQYF. Written as DNA, the CDR3 is TGTGCCAGTAAAAGACCCAGCGGGGAGACAGATACGCAGTATTTT. Full variable domain (remainder filled in from reference TRBV19 and TRBJ2-3): DGGITQSPKYLFRKEGQNVTLSCEQNLNHDAMYWYRQDPGQGLRLIYYSQIVNDFQKGDIAEGYSVSREKKESFPLTVTSAQKNPTAFYLCASKRPSGETDTQYFGPGTRLTVL.

This chain connects TRBV5-8 to TRBJ2-1, with 8 bases lining up with TRBD1. This CDR3 has 17 amino acids. V gave up 2 bases and J gave up 0 bases; unmatched junction bases: 7. Germline CDR1 and CDR2: SGHTS and YDEGEE. CDR3 coding DNA: TGTGCCAGCAGCTTAACCCAGGGGGCGAGCTCCTACAATGAGCAGTTCTTC. Translating gives CASSLTQGASSYNEQFF.

This clone has just a few counts. Different DNA sequences within this sample yield the same CDR3. This chain uses TRBV5-4 with TRBJ2-3; the D gene is possibly TRBD2 (6 bases). This CDR3 region has 14 residues. V dropped 2 bases and J dropped 4 bases, with 11 bases sitting between them. Germline V gene sequence: CDR1 SGHNT, CDR2 YYREEE (reference sequence). The CDR3: CASSFSGGADTQYF. The CDR3 DNA reads TGTGCCAGCAGCTTTTCCGGGGGTGCAGATACGCAGTATTTT.

The rearrangement uses TRBV3-1 (or the pseudogene TRBV3-2) and TRBJ2-1, with 8 nucleotides matching TRBD2. Germline trimming cut 1 base from V and 3 bases from J; bases unmatched to any gene: 11. The CDR3 contains 18 residues. CDR1 and CDR2 (germline): LGHDT, YNNKEL (reference sequence). Here the CDR3 reads CASSQARRASGRYNEQFF. CDR3 nucleotide sequence: TGTGCCAGCAGCCAAGCTCGGAGGGCTAGCGGGCGCTACAATGAGCAGTTCTTC.

This rearrangement joins TRBV7-8 to TRBJ2-3; 12 bases fit TRBD2. The germline CDR1 and CDR2 sequences are SGHVS and FQNEAQ. This CDR3 region has 16 residues. The trim removed 9 bases at V and 0 bases at J, leaving 7 bases unmatched. In nucleotides, the CDR3 is TGTGCCAGTCTTCCTGGGACTAGCGGGAGCACAGATACGCAGTATTTT. Translation: CASLPGTSGSTDTQYF.

The chain carries TRBV19 and TRBJ2-7; D might be TRBD1 (5 bases). Germline CDR1 and CDR2: LNHDA and SQIVND (reference sequence). Deletions cut 2 bases from V and 5 bases from J, with 13 bases between. The CDR3 spans 14 residues. CDR3 nucleotide sequence: TGTGCCAGTAGTATACGTCAGGGTAGCAACGAGCAGTACTTC. As protein: CASSIRQGSNEQYF.

The genes are TRBV5-1 and TRBJ2-3; no reliable D call. The germline V gene encodes CDR1 SGHRS and CDR2 YFSETQ. The germline V and J ends were trimmed by 2 bases and 6 bases, with 16 bases remaining between them. The length of the CDR3 is 15 residues. The CDR3 loop reads CASSLSRQDTDTQYF. The CDR3 region has the DNA TGCGCCAGCAGCTTAAGTCGCCAGGATACGGATACGCAGTATTTT.

This rearrangement joins TRBV25-1 to TRBJ1-2; 8 nucleotides agree with TRBD1. CDR1 MGHDK and CDR2 SYGVNS come from the germline V gene. The CDR3 spans 16 residues. V gave up 2 bases and J gave up 4 bases; unmatched junction bases: 9. The CDR3 DNA is TGTGCCAGCAGTGAAGGGGGTCAGGGGGCTGGCTATGGCTACACCTTC. It translates to CASSEGGQGAGYGYTF.

J is TRBJ2-5 and V is TRBV27; 8 bases fit TRBD2. CDR1 is MNHEY and CDR2 is SMNVEV in the germline V gene (reference sequence). CDR3 length: 15 amino acids. V lost 2 bases to trimming and J lost 2 bases; unmatched junction nucleotides: 4. Here the CDR3 reads CASSLIRGGQETQYF. The CDR3 DNA is TGTGCCAGCAGTTTAATTCGGGGGGGACAAGAGACCCAGTACTTC.

This chain joins TRBV18 and TRBJ1-2; D is possibly TRBD1 (6 bases). This CDR3 region has 13 residues. Germline values: CDR1 KGHSH, CDR2 LQKENI. The germline V and J ends were trimmed by 2 bases and 4 bases, with 8 bases remaining between them. In DNA, the CDR3 is TGTGCCAGCTCACCAGGGACACCCTATGGCTACACCTTC. It yields the protein CASSPGTPYGYTF.

The genes are TRBV4-2 and TRBJ2-6, with D tentatively TRBD2 (6 bases). Trimming left V 0 bases short and J 4 bases short, with 16 bases between. The germline V gene encodes CDR1 LGHNA and CDR2 YNFKEQ. This CDR3 is built from 18 residues. CDR3 in DNA: TGTGCCAGCAGCCAAGAAGGGAGGAGGTCGGCCGGGGCCAACGTCCTGACTTTC. It specifies CASSQEGRRSAGANVLTF.

The rearrangement uses TRBV10-1 and TRBJ2-7; 8 nucleotides align to TRBD1. Trimming removed 10 bases from V and 2 bases from J; junction bases left unmatched: 7. This CDR3 region has 13 residues. Germline V CDR1 and CDR2: WNHNN, SYGVQD (reference sequence). In DNA, the CDR3 is TGCGCCATTAGAGAACAGGGGGCCTACGAGCAGTACTTC. Translated, it gives CAIREQGAYEQYF.

With respect to this clone: One end of the junction varies from germline; a read error may be responsible. This chain's CDR3 is CASSPTSVETQYF. In nucleotides, the CDR3 is TGTGCTAGCAGCCCGACTAGCGTGGAGACCCAGTACTTC. This chain uses TRBV7-7 with TRBJ2-5, with 8 bases lining up with TRBD2. The CDR3 spans 13 residues. From germline, CDR1 is SSHAT and CDR2 FNYEAQ (reference sequence).

The V and J genes are TRBV5-1 and TRBJ1-5; TRBD1 aligns across 8 bases. With V trimmed by 6 bases and J by 1 base, 12 bases remained unmatched. From germline, CDR1 is SGHRS and CDR2 YFSETQ. The CDR3 extends over 17 amino acids. The DNA of the CDR3 is TGCGCCAGCACCCCAGGGGGCCCCGGGGAGAGCAATCAGCCCCAGCATTTT. This codes for CASTPGGPGESNQPQHF.

The chain combines TRBV28 with TRBJ1-2, with 9 bases aligning to TRBD1. Germline CDR1 is MDHEN and CDR2 is SYDVKM. J was trimmed by 8 bases and V by 5 bases; bases with no gene match: 9. The CDR3 runs 14 residues. The CDR3 is CASSPTGGGRGYTF. CDR3 coding DNA: TGTGCCAGCAGTCCTACAGGGGGCGGCAGGGGCTACACCTTC.

This clone has just one count. The gene calls are TRBV6-6 and TRBJ1-2; D is possibly TRBD1 (5 bases). CDR3 length equals 15 residues. Trimming removed 0 bases at V and 3 bases at J, with 11 bases between. Germline V gene sequence: CDR1 MNHNY, CDR2 SVGAGI (reference sequence). CDR3 nucleotides: TGTGCCAGCAGTTACTCGTTGGAGGGGTACTATGGCTACACCTTC. It codes for CASSYSLEGYYGYTF.

This chain links TRBV24-1 with TRBJ2-1; 8 bases fit TRBD2. V shed 6 bases and J 2 bases; nucleotides not matched to a gene: 5. This CDR3 has 15 amino acids. Germline V gene lookup returns CDR1 KGHDR and CDR2 SFDVKD. In DNA, the CDR3 is TGTGCCACCAGTAAAAGCGGGGGCCCCTACAATGAGCAGTTCTTC. Translated: CATSKSGGPYNEQFF.

The CDR3, as DNA: TGTGCCAGCAGCTCCGGACTAGCGGGGGGGAATGAGCAGTTCTTC. This gives the protein CASSSGLAGGNEQFF. This chain uses TRBV5-4 with TRBJ2-1; 15 bases fit TRBD2. Germline V gene sequence: CDR1 SGHNT, CDR2 YYREEE (reference sequence). CDR3 length: 15 amino acids. Trimming removed 3 bases from V and 7 bases from J; junction bases left unmatched: 2.

The V call is TRBV5-1, the J call TRBJ1-4; TRBD1 matches at 11 bases. Germline V CDR1 and CDR2: SGHRS, YFSETQ. The CDR3 totals 14 residues. The ends lost 4 bases at V and 5 bases at J; junction bases unmatched: 1. In DNA, the CDR3 is TGCGCCAGCAGCCGGGACAGGGGGAATGAAAAACTGTTTTTT. It is translated as CASSRDRGNEKLFF.

The chain recombines TRBV18 with TRBJ1-2, with D possibly matching TRBD1 (5 bases). Germline V lookup: CDR1 KGHSH, CDR2 LQKENI. The CDR3 length is 15 residues. V was pared by 1 base and J by 7 bases, with 16 bases between. The CDR3 DNA is TGTGCCAGCTCACCACGGTTCAGGGAGGATGGTGGCTACACCTTC. Its protein is CASSPRFREDGGYTF. The complete variable domain, with remaining parts taken from reference TRBV18 and TRBJ1-2, reads NAGVMQNPRHLVRRRGQEARLRCSPMKGHSHVYWYRQLPEEGLKFMVYLQKENIIDESGMPKERFSAEFPKEGPSILRIQQVVRGDSAAYFCASSPRFREDGGYTFGSGTRLTVV.

This clone was counted a few times. The V call is TRBV12-3 or TRBV12-4, the J call TRBJ1-1; the match to TRBD1 covers 9 bases. This CDR3 is 13 amino acids long. After removal of 6 bases from V and 3 bases from J, the junction contained 2 bases not matched to a gene. CDR3 bases: TGTGCCAGCAGGGGACAGGGAGACACTGAAGCTTTCTTT. This codes for CASRGQGDTEAFF.

The chain uses TRBV18 and TRBJ2-6; D gene unclear. With 3 bases removed from V and 1 base from J, the gap between germline ends came to 10 bases. Germline V gene lookup returns CDR1 KGHSH and CDR2 LQKENI. The CDR3 loop spans 16 amino acids. The CDR3: CASSPTDGSGANVLTF. Written as DNA, the CDR3 is TGTGCCAGCTCACCCACCGACGGGTCTGGGGCCAACGTCCTGACTTTC.